These 2 T cell receptor beta chains were sequenced from one sample in a study of OX40 agonist ivuxolimab in advanced cancers. Libraries were prepared by immunoSEQ multiplex PCR; TCRdb keeps only in-frame clonotypes and omits some of them. The top ten hold about 9.6% of the sample, which has about 24,000 clones, approximately 89% seen once. The sample in question was CD4+ or CD8+ T cells sorted from blood, obtained in a trial of the OX40 agonist ivuxolimab. These receptors were obtained from an adult with an advanced solid tumor such as melanoma, head and neck, liver or kidney cancer.

The genes are TRBV7-9 and TRBJ1-1, with 7 bases that match TRBD1. J lost 1 base, V lost 5 bases, and 4 bases had no gene match. Germline V gene lookup returns CDR1 SEHNR and CDR2 FQNEAQ (reference sequence). The CDR3 has 14 residues. CDR3 residues: CASSARQGNTEAFF. The CDR3 nucleotides read TGTGCCAGCAGCGCCCGACAGGGGAACACTGAAGCTTTCTTT.

The sample holds a few counts of this clone. The chain uses TRBV5-1 and TRBJ2-1, with 9 bases that match TRBD1. The length of the CDR3 is 15 residues. J lost 2 bases, V lost 0 bases, and 0 bases had no gene match. The germline gives CDR1 SGHRS, CDR2 YFSETQ. The CDR3 nucleotides read TGCGCCAGCAGCTTGGGACAGGGGGCCTACAATGAGCAGTTCTTC. Translation: CASSLGQGAYNEQFF.